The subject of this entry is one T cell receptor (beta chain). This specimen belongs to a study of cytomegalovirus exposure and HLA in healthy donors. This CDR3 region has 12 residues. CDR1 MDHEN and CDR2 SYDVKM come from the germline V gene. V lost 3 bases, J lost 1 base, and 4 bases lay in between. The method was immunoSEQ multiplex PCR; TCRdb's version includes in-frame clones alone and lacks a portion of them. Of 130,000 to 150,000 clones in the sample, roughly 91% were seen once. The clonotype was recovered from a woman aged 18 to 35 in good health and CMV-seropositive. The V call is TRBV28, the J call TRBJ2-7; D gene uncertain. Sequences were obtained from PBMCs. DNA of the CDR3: TGTGCCAGCAGTTTCCCGTCCTACGAGCAGTACTTC. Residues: CASSFPSYEQYF.